Presented here are 17 T cell receptor beta chains from one specimen sequenced in a study of beta chain features in type 1 diabetes. Study-level points and caveats: When Type 1 diabetes patients were examined, their TCRB CDR3s proved moderately but significantly shorter in all four CD4+ subsets.

Antigens for these TCRs are unknown. Sequenced material consisted of expressed TCRB transcripts (all of the isolated RNA was reverse transcribed). Assay: immunoSEQ multiplex PCR; the TCRdb copy retains only in-frame clones and omits some. The sample has about 650,000 clones; 9.5% to 15% are singletons. The sample comprised naive CD4+ T cells from blood. The source is a young man with type 1 diabetes.

This clone turned up a few times. The chain uses TRBV4-3 and TRBJ2-5; D perhaps matches TRBD2 (6 bases). V shed 4 bases and J shed 7 bases, with 19 bases lying between them. This CDR3 has 15 residues. The germline V gene has CDR1 LGHNA and CDR2 YSLEER. Here the CDR3 DNA reads TGCGCCAGCAGCCTAACCGGGACTCGCGAGGGGACCCAGTACTTC. Encoded protein: CASSLTGTREGTQYF.

This clone was counted a few times. In DNA form, the CDR3 reads TGCGCCAGCAGCCAAGGGACTAGCGGTTCCTCCTACGAGCAGTACTTC. Protein sequence: CASSQGTSGSSYEQYF. This sequence joins TRBV4-1 and TRBJ2-7; TRBD2 matches 10 bases. V dropped 1 base and J dropped 0; count of bases not matched to a gene: 3. CDR1 is MGHRA and CDR2 is YSYEKL in the germline V gene. This CDR3 region has 16 residues.

This clone has more than one count but fewer than ten. The rearrangement links TRBV15 to TRBJ2-4; 9 nucleotides agree with TRBD2. With 2 bases clipped from V and 6 bases from J, the junction kept 11 bases outside the gene matches. Germline values: CDR1 LNHNV, CDR2 YYDKDF (reference sequence). The CDR3 is made up of 17 amino acids. This chain's CDR3 is CATSRPQPGLAINIQYF. CDR3 in DNA: TGTGCCACCAGCAGACCCCAACCTGGACTAGCGATAAACATTCAGTACTTC.

This clone occurred a few times. The V gene is TRBV28, the J gene TRBJ1-5, with D unresolved. The CDR3 contains 12 residues. With 5 bases removed from V and 13 bases from J, the gap between germline ends came to 15 bases. CDR1 and CDR2 (germline): MDHEN, SYDVKM. CDR3 DNA: TGTGCCAGCAGTACAACAGACGATCATCAGCATTTT. Amino acids: CASSTTDDHQHF.

CDR3 residues: CASSQRGGAGSPLHF. The CDR3 DNA sequence: TGTGCCAGCAGCCAGAGAGGGGGCGCGGGTTCACCCCTCCACTTT. This chain connects TRBV7-2 to TRBJ1-6; 7 nucleotides line up with TRBD1. Germline V lookup: CDR1 SGHTA, CDR2 FQGNSA. The V and J ends lost 5 bases and 9 bases, in that order; junction bases with no gene match: 10. The CDR3 is 15 amino acids.

This clone was counted a few times. The chain carries TRBV11-3 and TRBJ2-7; the D is unclear. The germline gives CDR1 SGHNT, CDR2 YENEEA. V dropped 5 bases and J dropped 9 bases, with 14 bases sitting between them. The CDR3 length is 12 residues. CDR3 in DNA: TGTGCCAGCAGCAACGATCAAGATCGGCAGTACTTC. Translation: CASSNDQDRQYF. The whole variable domain, filled in from reference TRBV11-3 and TRBJ2-7, reads EAGVVQSPRYKIIEKKQPVAFWCNPISGHNTLYWYLQNLGQGPELLIRYENEEAVDDSQLPKDRFSAERLKGVDSTLKIQPAELGDSAVYLCASSNDQDRQYFGPGTRLTVT.

The V and J genes are TRBV5-1 and TRBJ2-2, with D tentatively TRBD1 (6 bases). Germline-derived CDR1 and CDR2 are SGHRS and YFSETQ. The CDR3 sequence is 15 residues long. V was shortened by 4 bases and J by 2 bases, with 12 bases between the two germline ends. CDR3 in DNA: TGCGCCAGCAGCCAATTGGACAGAAACACCGGGGAGCTGTTTTTT. Its protein product is CASSQLDRNTGELFF.

The gene calls are TRBV6-6 and TRBJ1-5, with D maybe TRBD1 (5 bases). The CDR3 is 14 amino acids. Germline assignment: CDR1 MNHNY and CDR2 SVGAGI (reference sequence). The ends were cut back, 11 bases at V and 0 bases at J, with 14 bases in the middle. CDR3 DNA sequence: TGTGCCTGTGTGGGGGGACTTAGCAATCAGCCCCAGCATTTT. Its protein product is CACVGGLSNQPQHF.

The V gene is TRBV2, the J gene TRBJ1-4; D unclear. Trimming left V 2 bases short and J 8 bases short, with 6 bases between. The CDR3 contains 12 residues. Germline CDR1 SNHLY, CDR2 FYNNEI. CDR3 nucleotides: TGTGCCAGCAGTGAATGGAGGGAAAAACTGTTTTTT. The encoded protein is CASSEWREKLFF.

This chain links TRBV9 with TRBJ2-1; TRBD2 matches at 13 bases. The CDR3 is made up of 18 amino acids. From germline, CDR1 is SGDLS and CDR2 YYNGEE. Trimming at V came to 4 bases and at J to 0 bases, leaving 7 bases not matched to a gene. The CDR3 is CASSPWTSGRSSYNEQFF. DNA of the CDR3: TGTGCCAGCAGCCCCTGGACTAGCGGGAGAAGCTCCTACAATGAGCAGTTCTTC.

The chain recombines TRBV7-3 with TRBJ2-3, with a possible D match to TRBD2 (6 bases). CDR3 length: 14 amino acids. Germline CDR1 SGHTA, CDR2 FQGTGA. V gave up 2 bases and J gave up 6 bases, with 12 bases separating them. The CDR3 is CASSLGGASDTQYF. CDR3 nucleotide sequence: TGTGCCAGCAGCTTAGGCGGGGCCTCCGATACGCAGTATTTT.

The V gene is TRBV29-1, the J gene TRBJ2-1; TRBD1 is a possible D gene (5 bases). The length of the CDR3 is 15 residues. V was clipped by 6 bases and J by 3 bases, with 18 bases between them. Germline V gives CDR1 SQVTM, CDR2 ANQGSEA. The CDR3: CSVRSDTDGYNEQFF. For the CDR3, the DNA is TGCAGCGTCCGCTCGGACACTGATGGCTACAATGAGCAGTTCTTC.

The chain links TRBV11-2 to TRBJ1-6; D perhaps matches TRBD1 (5 bases). Deletions cut 3 bases from V and 8 bases from J, with 14 bases between. The CDR3 length is 15 residues. CDR1 is SGHAT and CDR2 is FQNNGV in the germline V gene. The CDR3 spells CASSFGRLGDSPLHF. CDR3 sequence (DNA): TGTGCCAGCAGCTTCGGTCGCCTGGGGGATTCACCCCTCCACTTT.

This clone has a handful of counts. This chain connects TRBV7-2 to TRBJ1-1; 7 nucleotides agree with TRBD1. This CDR3 region has 15 residues. V shed 4 bases and J 1 base; nucleotides not matched to a gene: 6. The germline V gene encodes CDR1 SGHTA and CDR2 FQGNSA. The DNA of the CDR3 is TGTGCCAGCAGCTCACTCGGGACAGCGAACACTGAAGCTTTCTTT. It codes for CASSSLGTANTEAFF.

CDR3 bases: TGTGCCAGCAGCGGGGAGCTGTTTTTT. Protein product: CASSGELFF. The rearrangement links TRBV9 to TRBJ2-2; D is ambiguous. In germline, CDR1 is SGDLS, CDR2 YYNGEE. Deletions cut 3 bases from V and 9 bases from J, with 0 bases between. The CDR3 is 9 amino acids.

This clone turned up a few times. Its ends do not fully match the called genes, so a read error is possible. The chain employs TRBV29-1 and TRBJ1-1, with D perhaps TRBD1 (6 bases). The CDR3 is 13 amino acids. Germline V CDR1 and CDR2: SQVTM, ANQGSEA. CDR3: CSVEVQGNPEAFF. CDR3 DNA: TGCAGCGTTGAAGTTCAGGGGAACCCTGAAGCTTTCTTT.

The chain uses TRBV25-1 and TRBJ1-6; D unclear. Trimming removed 3 bases from V and 5 bases from J, with 11 bases in between. Per the germline V gene, CDR1 is MGHDK and CDR2 is SYGVNS. This CDR3 has 15 residues. The CDR3 spells CASSDRLADNSPLHF. The CDR3 DNA sequence: TGTGCCAGCAGTGATAGGCTCGCGGATAATTCACCCCTCCACTTT. Supplemented by reference TRBV25-1 and TRBJ1-6, the full variable domain reads EADIYQTPRYLVIGTGKKITLECSQTMGHDKMYWYQQDPGMELHLIHYSYGVNSTEKGDLSSESTVSRIRTEHFPLTLESARPSHTSQYLCASSDRLADNSPLHFGNGTRLTVT.